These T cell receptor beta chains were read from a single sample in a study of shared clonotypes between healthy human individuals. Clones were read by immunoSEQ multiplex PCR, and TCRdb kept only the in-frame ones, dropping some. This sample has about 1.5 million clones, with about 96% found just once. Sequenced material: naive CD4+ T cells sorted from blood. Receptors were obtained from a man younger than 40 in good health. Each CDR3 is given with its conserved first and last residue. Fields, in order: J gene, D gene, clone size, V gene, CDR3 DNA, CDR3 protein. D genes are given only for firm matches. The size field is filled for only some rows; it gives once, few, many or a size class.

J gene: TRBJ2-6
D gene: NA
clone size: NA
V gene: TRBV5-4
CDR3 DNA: TGTGCCAGCAGCTTGACTCCATCTGGGGCCAACGTCCTGACTTTC
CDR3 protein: CASSLTPSGANVLTF

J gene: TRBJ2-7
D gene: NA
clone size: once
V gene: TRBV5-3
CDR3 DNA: TGTGCCAGAAGCTTGACAGGACTGAGCTCCTACGAGCAGTACTTC
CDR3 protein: CARSLTGLSSYEQYF

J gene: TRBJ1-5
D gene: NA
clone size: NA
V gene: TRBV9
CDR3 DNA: TGTGCCAGCAGCCCTAATAGCAATCAGCCCCAGCATTTT
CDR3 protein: CASSPNSNQPQHF

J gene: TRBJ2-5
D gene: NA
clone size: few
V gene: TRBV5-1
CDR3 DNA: TGCGCCAGCAGCTTGGGAGGGGAAGAGACCCAGTACTTC
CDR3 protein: CASSLGGEETQYF

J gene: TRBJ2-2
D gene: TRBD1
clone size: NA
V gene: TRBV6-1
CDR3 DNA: TGTGCCAGCAGTGGAACGGGACAGGGGAACACCGGGGAGCTGTTTTTT
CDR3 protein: CASSGTGQGNTGELFF

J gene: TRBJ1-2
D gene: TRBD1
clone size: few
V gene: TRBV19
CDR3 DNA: TGTGCCAGTAGTCGCGACAGGGGGCGCGGTGGCTACACCTTC
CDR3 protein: CASSRDRGRGGYTF

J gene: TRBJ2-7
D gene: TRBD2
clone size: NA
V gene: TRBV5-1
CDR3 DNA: TGCGCCAGCAGCTTGGAGGGACTAGCGCGTTCCGAGCAGTACTTC
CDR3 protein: CASSLEGLARSEQYF

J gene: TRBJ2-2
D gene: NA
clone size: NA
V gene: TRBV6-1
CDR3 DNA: TGTGCCAGCCTTGCTCCGAACACCGGGGAGCTGTTTTTT
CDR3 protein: CASLAPNTGELFF

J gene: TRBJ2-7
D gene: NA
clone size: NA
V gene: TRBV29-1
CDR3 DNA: TGCAGTGCATGGACAGGGAGGGGGTCCGAGCAGTACTTC
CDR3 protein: CSAWTGRGSEQYF

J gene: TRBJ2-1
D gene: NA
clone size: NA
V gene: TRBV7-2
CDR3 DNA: TGTGCCAGTACTGCAGGGTACAATGAGCAGTTCTTC
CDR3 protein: CASTAGYNEQFF

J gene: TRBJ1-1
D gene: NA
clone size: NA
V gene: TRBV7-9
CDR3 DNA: TGTGCCAGCAGCATTATGGGGAACACTGAAGCTTTCTTT
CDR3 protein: CASSIMGNTEAFF

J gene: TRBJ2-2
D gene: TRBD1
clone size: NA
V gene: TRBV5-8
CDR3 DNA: TGTGCCAGCAGCGCGTGGCGGACAGGGGGCACCGGGGAGCTGTTTTTT
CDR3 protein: CASSAWRTGGTGELFF

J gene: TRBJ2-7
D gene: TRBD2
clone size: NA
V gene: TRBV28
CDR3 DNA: TGTGCCAGCAGTTTCGGGGGGACTAGCGGAATCTACGAGCAGTACTTC
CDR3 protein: CASSFGGTSGIYEQYF

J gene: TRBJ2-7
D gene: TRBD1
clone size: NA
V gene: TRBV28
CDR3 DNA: TGTGCCAGCCGAAGACAGGGAAGCTCCTACGAGCAGTACTTC
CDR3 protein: CASRRQGSSYEQYF

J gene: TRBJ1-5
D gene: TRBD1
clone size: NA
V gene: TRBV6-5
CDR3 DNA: TGTGCCAGCAGTAAGACAGGGTATCAGCCCCAGCATTTT
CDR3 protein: CASSKTGYQPQHF

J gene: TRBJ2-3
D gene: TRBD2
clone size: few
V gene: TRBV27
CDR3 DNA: TGTGCCAGCAGTTTTGGGACTAGTCGCGATACGCAGTATTTT
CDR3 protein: CASSFGTSRDTQYF

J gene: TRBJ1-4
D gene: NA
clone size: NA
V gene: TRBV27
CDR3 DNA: TGTGCCAGCAGTTCCTTCGCCCTGGGTTCAACTAATGAAAAACTGTTTTTT
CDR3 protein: CASSSFALGSTNEKLFF

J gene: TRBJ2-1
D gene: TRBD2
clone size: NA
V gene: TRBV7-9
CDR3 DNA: TGTGCCGAAGAGCGGGACTCCTACAATGAGCAGTTCTTC
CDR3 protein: CAEERDSYNEQFF

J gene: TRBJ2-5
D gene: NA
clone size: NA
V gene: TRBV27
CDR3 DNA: TGTGCCAGCAGTTTATTGGGGTCTTCTGAGACCCAGTACTTC
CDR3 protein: CASSLLGSSETQYF

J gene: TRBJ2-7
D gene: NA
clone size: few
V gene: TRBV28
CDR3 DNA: TGTGCCAGCGAGGGTAATTCGTACGAGCAGTACTTC
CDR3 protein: CASEGNSYEQYF

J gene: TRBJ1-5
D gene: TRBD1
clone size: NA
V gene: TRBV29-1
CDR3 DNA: TGCAGCGTTGCGTCGCAGGGGGCAGGTCAGCCCCAGCATTTT
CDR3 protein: CSVASQGAGQPQHF

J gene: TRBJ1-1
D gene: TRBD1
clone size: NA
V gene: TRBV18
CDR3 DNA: TGTGCCAGCTCACAGAACAGGGGGCAGAACACTGAAGCTTTCTTT
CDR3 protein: CASSQNRGQNTEAFF

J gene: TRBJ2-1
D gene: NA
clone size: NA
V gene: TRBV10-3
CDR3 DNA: TGTGCCGCCAGGGATGGTGCGAACGGGGGCTTCCAGTTCTTC
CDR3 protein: CAARDGANGGFQFF

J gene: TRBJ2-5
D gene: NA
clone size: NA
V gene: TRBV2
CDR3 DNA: TGTGCCAGCCGAATAACAGGGTTGCAGGCCCAGTACTTC
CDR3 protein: CASRITGLQAQYF

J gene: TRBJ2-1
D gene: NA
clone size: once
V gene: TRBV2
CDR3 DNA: TGTGCCAGCAGAGCTCGTACGAGTCTCGCCTACAATGAGCAGTTCTTC
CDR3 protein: CASRARTSLAYNEQFF

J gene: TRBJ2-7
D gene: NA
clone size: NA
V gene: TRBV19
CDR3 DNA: TGTGCCAGTAAGGGTCAGATGACCTACGAGCAGTACTTC
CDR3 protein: CASKGQMTYEQYF

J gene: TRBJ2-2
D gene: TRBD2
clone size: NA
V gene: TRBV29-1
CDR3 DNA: TGCAGCGCTCAAAGGGCGGGGGGCACCGGGGAGCTGTTTTTT
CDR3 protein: CSAQRAGGTGELFF

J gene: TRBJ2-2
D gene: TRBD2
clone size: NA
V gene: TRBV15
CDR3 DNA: TGTGCCACCAGCAGACTAGCGGGAACCGGGGAGCTGTTTTTT
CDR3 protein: CATSRLAGTGELFF

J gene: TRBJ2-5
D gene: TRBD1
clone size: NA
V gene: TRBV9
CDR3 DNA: TGTGCCAGCACCCAACAGGGGGCATTCGGAGAGACCCAGTACTTC
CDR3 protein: CASTQQGAFGETQYF

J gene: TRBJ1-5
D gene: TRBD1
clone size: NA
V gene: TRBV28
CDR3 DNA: TGTGCCAGAACCTCAGACAGGGCAAGGCAGCCCCAGCATTTT
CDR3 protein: CARTSDRARQPQHF

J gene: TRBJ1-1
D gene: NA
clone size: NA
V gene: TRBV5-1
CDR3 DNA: TGCGCCAGCAGCATAAGCTTGGGGGTGAACACTGAAGCTTTCTTT
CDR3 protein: CASSISLGVNTEAFF

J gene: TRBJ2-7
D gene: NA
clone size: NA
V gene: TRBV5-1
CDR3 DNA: TGCGCCAGCAGCCCCGCGGGACGGCTCGCTTCCTACGAGCAGTACTTC
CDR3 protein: CASSPAGRLASYEQYF

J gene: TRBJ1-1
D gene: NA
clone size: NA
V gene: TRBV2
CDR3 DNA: TGTGCCAGCAGGGGAATGGCGGCTAATACTGAAGCTTTCTTT
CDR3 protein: CASRGMAANTEAFF

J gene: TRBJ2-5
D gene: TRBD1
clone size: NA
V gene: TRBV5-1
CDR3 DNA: TGCGCCAGCAGCTTGGGGACAGGTTTGGAGACCCAGTACTTC
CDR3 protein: CASSLGTGLETQYF